This TCR beta chain was sequenced for a study of graft-versus-host responses after intestinal transplantation. The CDR3 covers 17 residues. Trimming took 0 bases from V and 5 from J; bases not matched to a gene: 12. Germline assignment: CDR1 SNHLY and CDR2 FYNNEI. Study results and caveats: Investigators detected GvH clones in recipient marrow, with some emerging earlier in ileum or blood.

Concerning this clone itself: What it binds is unknown.

TCRdb's copy holds only in-frame clones and misses some; the assay was immunoSEQ multiplex PCR. Of tens of thousands of clones listed, 89% are singletons. This chain links TRBV2 with TRBJ1-1, with TRBD1 matching 7 bases. The sequence derives from a human donor who received an intestinal transplant. Specimen: unstimulated CD8+ T cells sorted from spleen or lymph node cells, collected before intestinal transplant. The CDR3 loop reads CASSEALIWAGGTEAFF. Written as DNA, the CDR3 is TGTGCCAGCAGTGAAGCGCTAATCTGGGCAGGGGGGACTGAAGCTTTCTTT.